The T cell receptor beta chain under discussion was sequenced for a study of T cells in Graves' hyperthyroidism and ophthalmopathy. Study-level findings and limits: Ophthalmopathy, which appeared later, was predicted by the model a median about 6 months before onset.

The germline V gene has CDR1 LNHDA and CDR2 SQIVND (reference sequence). Trimming left V 2 bases short and J 4 bases short, with 14 bases between. The CDR3 length is 15 residues. Amplification targeted TCR beta CDR3 regions from RNA transcripts. The primer set for the first-round RT-PCR of the TCR CDR3 was HTBI. TCRdb re-analysed the multiplex PCR reads in MiXCR, keeping a single row per CDR3 protein. The top ten clones hold about 8.3% of a sample with 500,000 to 600,000 distinct CDR3 sequences, 40% to 55% of them seen once. Orbital computed tomography, thyroid ultrasound, serum thyroxine and TRAb, and clinical symptoms together informed the diagnoses. This clonotype was detected many times. What it binds is not known.

The sequencing input was peripheral blood or thyroid tissue (not recorded which). The chain uses TRBV19 and TRBJ1-2; D might be TRBD1 (5 bases). This TCR was recovered from a woman between 18 and 29 years old with Graves' hyperthyroidism. The CDR3 reads CASSILGLLGYGYTF. The CDR3, as DNA: TGTGCCAGTAGTATACTGGGACTTCTAGGCTATGGCTACACCTTC.